The clone carrying this TCR beta chain has just a few counts. Its antigen is as yet unknown. As every portion of the isolated RNA was reverse transcribed, the sequencing read expressed TCRB transcripts. Approximately 3.4 million reads, on average, came from each naive, central memory and regulatory T cell sample. Only in-frame clones appear in the TCRdb table, and some are missing; sequencing was by immunoSEQ multiplex PCR. The sample records hundreds of thousands of clones, approximately 30% being singletons. This entry is derived from a study of beta chain features in type 1 diabetes. Whole-study findings and limits: In cDNA sequencing, cells with high TCR expression could be over-represented. Moderate yet significant TCRB CDR3 shortening was seen in Type 1 diabetes patients in all four CD4+ subsets. It was not settled here whether HLA type affects TCRB rearrangement.

This CDR3 is 14 amino acids long. The ends were cut back, 4 bases at V and 6 bases at J, with 12 bases in the middle. Germline V lookup: CDR1 KGHSY, CDR2 FQNENV. This TCR was recovered from a man aged 18 to 30 in good health. The source material was naive CD4+ T cells from blood. The rearrangement joins TRBV16 to TRBJ1-4; no reliable D call. The CDR3 DNA reads TGTGCCAGCAGCCCCCGATCGGGTGATGAAAAACTGTTTTTT. Its translation is CASSPRSGDEKLFF.